Reported below is one T cell receptor beta chain. Looked up from germline, CDR1 is ENHRY and CDR2 is SYGVKD. The length of the CDR3 is 11 residues. V was shortened by 10 bases and J by 6 bases, with 12 bases between the two germline ends. The data were obtained in a study of shared clonotypes between healthy human individuals. About the study: For every donor, three CD4 naive, three CD4 memory, two CD8 naive and one CD8 memory plates were used.

The naive CD8 fraction comprised CD45RO-negative cells positively selected for CCR7 and excluded terminally differentiated effector memory CD45RA+ cells. Sequencing used immunoSEQ multiplex PCR; TCRdb keeps in-frame clones, though not all of them. Here the sample spans hundreds of thousands of clones, approximately 97% being singletons. Sequencing input: naive CD8+ T cells sorted from blood. This receptor was taken from a man aged 25-45 years in good health. V and J are TRBV10-3 and TRBJ1-1, with TRBD1 as a possible D gene (5 bases). The CDR3 nucleotides read TGTGCCACGTCACCAGGGCCTGAAGCTTTCTTT. The encoded protein is CATSPGPEAFF.